The present T cell receptor (beta chain) was sequenced within a study of blood T cells in healthy people across ages. This CDR3 has 15 residues. The germline CDR1 and CDR2 sequences are LGHNA and YSLEER. Deletions cut 0 bases from V and 3 bases from J, with 12 bases between. A second PCR, run for roughly 7 to 11 cycles, used a sample-barcoded 5' primer plus a J-beta primer mix. TCRdb processed the 5' RACE reads anew with MiXCR; each CDR3 protein has one entry. The data hold around 1.5 million distinct CDR3 sequences, with roughly 64% observed a single time. The V and J genes are TRBV4-3 and TRBJ2-7, with no clear D. The sample comprised blood. The clonotype originates from a man between 18 and 35 years old in good health. CDR3 loop: CASSQEGTRYYEQYF. CDR3 nucleotide sequence: TGCGCCAGCAGCCAAGAGGGAACAAGGTACTACGAGCAGTACTTC.